What follows are 21 T cell receptor beta chains derived from one specimen sequenced in a study of cytomegalovirus exposure and HLA in healthy donors. This PCR relied on a set of 60 Vbeta primers and 13 Jbeta primers. Using immunoSEQ multiplex PCR, the repertoire was profiled, and TCRdb retains in-frame clones only, with some absent. Of 110,000 to 150,000 clones listed, about three quarters were seen once; the top ten hold nearly 4%. Material for sequencing was PBMCs. These TCRs come from a male donor in good health and CMV-seronegative.

This clone was picked up one time. As DNA, the CDR3 is TGTGCCAGCACCTCAAGGGGGGGGGCCAACGTCCTGACTTTC. It is translated as CASTSRGGANVLTF. The chain links TRBV27 to TRBJ2-6; D may be TRBD1 (6 bases). Germline CDR1 and CDR2: MNHEY and SMNVEV (reference sequence). The CDR3 sequence is 14 residues long. V was cut by 7 bases and J by 4 bases, with 11 bases left in between.

This clone is a singleton in its sample. The chain joins TRBV15 to TRBJ2-2; weak D call: TRBD2 (6 bases). The V gene's germline CDR1 is LNHNV and CDR2 YYDKDF (reference sequence). The V gene lost 4 bases and the J gene lost 2 bases, with 17 bases spanning the gap. The CDR3 sequence is 17 residues long. CDR3 DNA: TGTGCCACCAGCACCCCGCGGGGAAATAGCAACACCGGGGAGCTGTTTTTT. This translates into CATSTPRGNSNTGELFF.

The chain carries TRBV6-1 and TRBJ1-5; 8 nucleotides align to TRBD1. The CDR3 has 16 amino acids. Germline trimming cut 0 bases from V and 2 bases from J; bases unmatched to any gene: 3. Germline assignment: CDR1 MNHNS and CDR2 SASEGT. CDR3 DNA sequence: TGTGCCAGCAGTGAAGCGCCGGGACAGGGCAATCAGCCCCAGCATTTT. This encodes CASSEAPGQGNQPQHF.

As to this clone: A read error may account for a junction end that differs from germline. This rearrangement joins TRBV7-9 to TRBJ2-7, with 15 bases matching TRBD2. Germline CDR1 reads SEHNR; CDR2 reads FQNEAQ (reference sequence). The CDR3 length is 16 residues. The CDR3 nucleotides read TGTTCCAGCAGCTTAGGACTAGCGGGGGGGCGGAACGAGCAGTACTTC. Protein sequence: CSSSLGLAGGRNEQYF.

V usage is TRBV7-6 and J usage is TRBJ2-7, with a weak D call TRBD2 (5 bases). V lost 2 bases, J lost 0 bases, and 8 bases lay in between. Germline V CDR1 and CDR2: SGHVS, FNYEAQ. The CDR3 is made up of 14 amino acids. The CDR3 here is CASSLRGGSYEQYF. CDR3 coding DNA: TGTGCCAGCAGCTTACGGGGTGGCTCCTACGAGCAGTACTTC.

The rearrangement joins TRBV29-1 to TRBJ2-6; no clear D gene. The V gene's germline CDR1 is SQVTM and CDR2 ANQGSEA. V was clipped by 4 bases and J by 0 bases, with 4 bases between them. This CDR3 spans 13 amino acids. The CDR3: CSVVYSGANVLTF. The CDR3 coding sequence is TGCAGCGTTGTATACTCTGGGGCCAACGTCCTGACTTTC.

A remark on this clone: A read error may account for a junction end that differs from germline. This chain uses TRBV7-7 with TRBJ2-7; TRBD1 agrees at 7 bases. The end of the DNA is better explained by TRBJ2-1, so the J call may be wrong. Germline-derived CDR1 and CDR2 are SSHAT and FNYEAQ (reference sequence). The CDR3 contains 14 residues. DNA of the CDR3: TGTGCTAGCAGCTTACAACAGGGGATCGATGAGCAGTTCTTC. This translates into CASSLQQGIDEQFF.

This chain joins TRBV15 and TRBJ1-2, with 8 bases aligning to TRBD1. CDR3 length: 14 residues. Germline loops: CDR1 LNHNV, CDR2 YYDKDF (reference sequence). V dropped 4 bases and J dropped 7; count of bases not matched to a gene: 8. The CDR3 protein is CATSIFQGAGGYTF. The CDR3, as DNA: TGTGCCACCAGCATCTTCCAGGGGGCGGGTGGCTACACCTTC.

The chain has TRBV7-3 and TRBJ1-1, with TRBD1 as a possible D gene (5 bases). CDR1 is SGHTA and CDR2 is FQGTGA in the germline V gene. V lost 3 bases and J lost 8, with 19 bases in between. The CDR3 spans 15 residues. The CDR3, as DNA: TGTGCCAGCAGCTTTCCGGGCCTTACAGGTGGAGAAGCTTTCTTT. Translated: CASSFPGLTGGEAFF.

The rearrangement uses TRBV18 and TRBJ2-5, with 8 bases aligning to TRBD1. Germline trimming cut 4 bases from V and 4 bases from J; bases unmatched to any gene: 8. The CDR3 sequence is 15 residues long. Germline lookup yields CDR1 KGHSH and CDR2 LQKENI. The CDR3 loop reads CASSRRQDRVETQYF. CDR3 nucleotides: TGTGCCAGCTCACGGCGCCAGGACAGGGTAGAGACCCAGTACTTC.

This clone came up a few times. V is TRBV7-8 and J is TRBJ1-4; 8 bases are a match to TRBD1. Trimming took 2 bases from V and 3 from J; bases not matched to a gene: 8. The CDR3 covers 17 residues. The germline V gene has CDR1 SGHVS and CDR2 FQNEAQ. CDR3 DNA sequence: TGTGCCAGCAGCTTATCAGGGGGCGGCTCAGCTAATGAAAAACTGTTTTTT. Its protein product is CASSLSGGGSANEKLFF.

The J gene is TRBJ1-5, the V gene TRBV19, with TRBD1 as a possible D gene (5 bases). The CDR3 totals 13 residues. Germline V gives CDR1 LNHDA, CDR2 SQIVND (reference sequence). V gave up 4 bases and J gave up 6 bases, with 10 bases separating them. For the CDR3, the DNA is TGTGCCAGTAGTACCCAAACAGGTCAGCCCCAGCATTTT. Encoded protein: CASSTQTGQPQHF.

This chain uses TRBV5-1 with TRBJ1-1, with D tentatively TRBD1 (5 bases). This CDR3 has 16 residues. The V end was cut by 8 bases, the J end by 1 base, with 21 bases between. The germline CDR1 and CDR2 sequences are SGHRS and YFSETQ. CDR3 bases: TGCGCCAGTGGGGGAGGATCTTCTATTTCGAACACTGAAGCTTTCTTT. Translation gives CASGGGSSISNTEAFF.

This chain links TRBV5-4 with TRBJ1-2, with D perhaps TRBD1 (5 bases). The CDR3 runs 13 residues. Germline values: CDR1 SGHNT, CDR2 YYREEE (reference sequence). The ends were cut back, 3 bases at V and 4 bases at J, with 10 bases in the middle. The CDR3 DNA reads as TGTGCCAGCAGCTCACAGGCGCTCTATGGCTACACCTTC. Encoded protein: CASSSQALYGYTF.

This clone was seen a few times. The CDR3 DNA reads TGTGCCAGTAGTAGAGAAGGGACAGGGGGTATAAACGAGCAGTACTTC. As protein: CASSREGTGGINEQYF. V gene TRBV19 combines with J gene TRBJ2-7, with 11 bases fitting TRBD1. Trimming took 4 bases from V and 5 from J; bases not matched to a gene: 10. Germline CDR1 and CDR2: LNHDA and SQIVND (reference sequence). The CDR3 is 16 residues long.

The sample holds one count of this clone. The chain combines TRBV18 with TRBJ1-5, with D tentatively TRBD1 (6 bases). V shed 2 bases and J shed 2 bases, with 16 bases lying between them. Germline assignment: CDR1 KGHSH and CDR2 LQKENI. This CDR3 comprises 17 residues. The CDR3, as DNA: TGTGCCAGCTCACCAAGGGATGGCAGGGGAGGCAATCAGCCCCAGCATTTT. Its translation is CASSPRDGRGGNQPQHF.

This sequence joins TRBV25-1 and TRBJ1-3; possibly TRBD1 for D (6 bases). The CDR3 loop spans 16 amino acids. Looked up from germline, CDR1 is MGHDK and CDR2 is SYGVNS. The germline V and J ends were trimmed by 1 base and 0 bases, with 10 bases remaining between them. In DNA, the CDR3 is TGTGCCAGCAGTGAATCTGGACAGTACTCTGGAAACACCATATATTTT. It is translated as CASSESGQYSGNTIYF.

This chain joins TRBV6-1 and TRBJ2-3, with a tentative D call TRBD1 (6 bases). CDR1 MNHNS and CDR2 SASEGT come from the germline V gene. V was trimmed by 4 bases and J by 0 bases, leaving 11 bases between them. This CDR3 contains 15 residues. This CDR3 is CASSGGHPSTDTQYF. Written as DNA, the CDR3 is TGTGCCAGCAGTGGGGGACACCCGAGCACAGATACGCAGTATTTT.

The chain combines TRBV5-4 with TRBJ1-2; 10 nucleotides agree with TRBD1. Germline V lookup: CDR1 SGHNT, CDR2 YYREEE (reference sequence). V was pared by 7 bases and J by 8 bases, with 20 bases of the junction left unmatched. The length of the CDR3 is 17 residues. The CDR3 region has the DNA TGTGCCAGCGCCGCGGGTCCTGACCGACAGGGGGCGCAGGGCTACACCTTC. Translation: CASAAGPDRQGAQGYTF. Variable domain in full (rest from reference TRBV5-4 and TRBJ1-2): ETGVTQSPTHLIKTRGQQVTLRCSSQSGHNTVSWYQQALGQGPQFIFQYYREEENGRGNFPPRFSGLQFPNYSSELNVNALELDDSALYLCASAAGPDRQGAQGYTFGSGTRLTVV.

This chain connects TRBV11-2 to TRBJ2-5, with D perhaps TRBD2 (6 bases). This CDR3 spans 15 amino acids. Germline values: CDR1 SGHAT, CDR2 FQNNGV. V dropped 6 bases and J dropped 5 bases, with 19 bases sitting between them. CDR3 region: CASSRLNNRGETQYF. As DNA, the CDR3 is TGTGCCAGCAGTCGACTCAACAACCGGGGGGAGACCCAGTACTTC. The entire variable domain, with the rest obtained from reference TRBV11-2 and TRBJ2-5, is as follows: EAGVAQSPRYKIIEKRQSVAFWCNPISGHATLYWYQQILGQGPKLLIQFQNNGVVDDSQLPKDRFSAERLKGVDSTLKIQPAKLEDSAVYLCASSRLNNRGETQYFGPGTRLLVL.

A few counts support this clone. The chain uses TRBV18 and TRBJ2-7, with D unclear. Germline V gives CDR1 KGHSH, CDR2 LQKENI. The CDR3 length is 13 residues. V dropped 0 bases and J dropped 3 bases, with 6 bases sitting between them. The CDR3 DNA sequence: TGTGCCAGCTCACCACCCCTAGACTACGAGCAGTACTTC. Residues: CASSPPLDYEQYF.